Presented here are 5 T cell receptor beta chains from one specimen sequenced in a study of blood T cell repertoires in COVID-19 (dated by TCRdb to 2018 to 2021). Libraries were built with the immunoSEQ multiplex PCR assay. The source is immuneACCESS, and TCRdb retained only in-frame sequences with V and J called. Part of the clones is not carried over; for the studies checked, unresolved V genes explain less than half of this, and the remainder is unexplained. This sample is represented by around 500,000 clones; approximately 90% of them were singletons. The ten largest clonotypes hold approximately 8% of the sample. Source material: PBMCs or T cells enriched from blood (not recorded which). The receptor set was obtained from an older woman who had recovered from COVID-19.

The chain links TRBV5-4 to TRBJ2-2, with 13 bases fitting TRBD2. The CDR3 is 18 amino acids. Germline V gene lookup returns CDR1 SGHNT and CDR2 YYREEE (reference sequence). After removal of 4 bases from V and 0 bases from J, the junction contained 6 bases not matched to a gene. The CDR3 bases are TGTGCCAGCAGCCCTGGACTAGCGGGGGCTTCGAACACCGGGGAGCTGTTTTTT. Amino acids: CASSPGLAGASNTGELFF.

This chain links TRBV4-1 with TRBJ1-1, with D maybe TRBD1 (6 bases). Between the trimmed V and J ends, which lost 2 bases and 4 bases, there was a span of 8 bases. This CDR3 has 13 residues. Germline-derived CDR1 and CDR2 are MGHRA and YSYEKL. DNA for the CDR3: TGCGCCAGCAGCCAAACAGGGTTCACTGAAGCTTTCTTT. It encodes CASSQTGFTEAFF.

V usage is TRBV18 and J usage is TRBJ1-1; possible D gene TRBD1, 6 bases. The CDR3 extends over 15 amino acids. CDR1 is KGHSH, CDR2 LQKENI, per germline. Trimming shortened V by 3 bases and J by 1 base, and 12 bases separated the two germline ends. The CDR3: CASSPLRGANTEAFF. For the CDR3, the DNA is TGTGCCAGCTCACCCCTACGGGGGGCGAACACTGAAGCTTTCTTT.

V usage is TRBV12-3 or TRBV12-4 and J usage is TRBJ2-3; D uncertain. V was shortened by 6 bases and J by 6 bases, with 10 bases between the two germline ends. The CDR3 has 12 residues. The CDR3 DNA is TGTGCCAGCAGCCTGCTCGGGGATACGCAGTATTTT. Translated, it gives CASSLLGDTQYF.

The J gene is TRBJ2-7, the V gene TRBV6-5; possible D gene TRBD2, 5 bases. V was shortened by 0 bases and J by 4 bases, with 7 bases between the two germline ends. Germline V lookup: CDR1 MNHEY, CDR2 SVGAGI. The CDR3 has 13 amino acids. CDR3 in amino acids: CASSYSEGYEQYF. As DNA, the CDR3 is TGTGCCAGCAGTTACTCTGAGGGTTACGAGCAGTACTTC.